This T cell receptor beta chain is drawn from a study of OX40 agonist ivuxolimab in advanced cancers. At the level of the study: The eligibility criteria allowed prior anti-PD-1, anti-PD-L1 or anti-CTLA-4 therapy, and around 40% had some.

Of note for this clone: Antigen: not known.

The CDR3 loop spans 12 amino acids. Germline values: CDR1 SGHTA, CDR2 FQGTGA. V shed 6 bases and J shed 7 bases, with 9 bases lying between them. Profiled with immunoSEQ multiplex PCR; TCRdb holds only in-frame clones, not every one. The sample yields about 28,000 clones, more than 65% seen once. Whole-study results and caveats: CD4+ and CD8+ blood T cells expanded clonally by week 6 at 0.1 to 3.0 mg/kg.

The genes are TRBV7-3 and TRBJ2-2, with D unclear. The source was CD4+ or CD8+ T cells sorted from blood, collected in a trial of the OX40 agonist ivuxolimab. This receptor was obtained from an adult with an advanced solid tumor such as melanoma, head and neck, liver or kidney cancer. The CDR3 loop reads CASSSVDGELFF. In DNA form, the CDR3 reads TGTGCCAGCAGTTCCGTTGACGGGGAGCTGTTTTTT.